The source of this T cell receptor beta chain is a study of blood T cell repertoires in COVID-19. At the level of the study: Samples taken during acute and convalescent COVID-19 were collected in the United States, Italy and Spain. Sources were T cells, B-cell-depleted T cells, or PBMCs; the material itself was cDNA or gDNA.

The V gene's germline CDR1 is GTSNPN and CDR2 SVGIG (reference sequence). The CDR3 loop spans 12 amino acids. The trim removed 5 bases at V and 7 bases at J, leaving 8 bases unmatched. How the authors handled the data: The authors estimated nucleated cell counts from reference gene primer amplification. Generated by immunoSEQ multiplex PCR, the TCRdb table keeps only in-frame clones and is missing some. V and J calls and clone size are those listed in that table; D and trimming were worked out from the DNA. Altogether roughly 81,000 clones are present, about four fifths being singletons, with the ten largest covering approximately 2%.

The gene calls are TRBV30 and TRBJ2-7; 7 nucleotides agree with TRBD1. Specimen: peripheral blood. The sequence was collected from a woman aged 70-85 years with acute or convalescent COVID-19. DNA for the CDR3: TGTGCCTGGGAAACAGGGGTTGGGGAGCAGTACTTC. Encoded protein: CAWETGVGEQYF. The full variable domain, rest sourced from reference TRBV30 and TRBJ2-7, is SQTIHQWPATLVQPVGSPLSLECTVEGTSNPNLYWYRQAAGRGLQLLFYSVGIGQISSEVPQNLSASRPQDRQFILSSKKLLLSDSGFYLCAWETGVGEQYFGPGTRLTVT.